A selection of T cell receptor beta chains follows, all from one sample in a study of blood T cell repertoires in COVID-19. Assay: immunoSEQ multiplex PCR; the TCRdb copy retains only in-frame clones and omits some. The sample contains approximately 100,000 clones, approximately 62% of which appear only once. Sequencing was done on a sample of peripheral blood. These receptors were collected from a man older than 75 with acute or convalescent COVID-19. CDR3s include the opening cysteine and the closing phenylalanine or tryptophan. A D gene is named only where the DNA matches it firmly. Not every row has a clone size; where given, it reads once, few, many or a size class.

TRBV7-8,TRBJ1-1,once,TRBD1,CASTDRGREVTEAFF,TGTGCCAGCACCGACAGGGGGCGGGAGGTCACTGAAGCTTTCTTT
TRBV14,TRBJ2-7,-,-,CASSQDPWTGSYEQYF,TGTGCCAGCAGCCAAGACCCCTGGACTGGCTCCTACGAGCAGTACTTC
TRBV14,TRBJ1-1,-,-,CASSQSFLGFMNTEAFF,TGTGCCAGCAGCCAATCCTTTCTCGGTTTCATGAACACTGAAGCTTTCTTT
TRBV3-1/TRBV3-2,TRBJ2-7,few,TRBD2,CASSQGLAGTYEQYF,TGTGCCAGCAGCCAAGGACTAGCGGGAACCTACGAGCAGTACTTC
TRBV7-2,TRBJ2-2,-,-,CASSPGGVGAGELFF,TGTGCCAGCAGCCCTGGCGGGGTGGGGGCCGGGGAGCTGTTTTTT
TRBV9,TRBJ2-1,-,TRBD2,CASSVRASGRDEQFF,TGTGCCAGCAGCGTAAGGGCTAGCGGGAGGGATGAGCAGTTCTTC
TRBV30,TRBJ2-7,-,TRBD2,CAWEDRLAGSYEQYF,TGTGCCTGGGAGGACCGACTAGCGGGATCCTACGAGCAGTACTTC
TRBV19,TRBJ2-6,-,-,CASSSSGLSGANVLTF,TGTGCCAGTAGCTCTTCGGGACTTTCTGGGGCCAACGTCCTGACTTTC
TRBV19,TRBJ2-7,-,TRBD2,CASSIQGSGAYEQYF,TGTGCCAGTAGTATTCAAGGTAGCGGGGCCTACGAGCAGTACTTC
TRBV2,TRBJ2-1,few,TRBD2,CASNLLAGVGEQFF,TGTGCCAGCAATTTGCTAGCGGGAGTCGGTGAGCAGTTCTTC
TRBV6-4,TRBJ2-4,once,TRBD2,CASSDSSPGVSGRDGNIQYF,TGTGCCAGCAGTGACTCCTCCCCTGGGGTGAGCGGGAGGGACGGGAACATTCAGTACTTC
TRBV15,TRBJ1-3,-,-,CATSRGTGGNTIYF,TGTGCCACCAGCAGAGGAACGGGGGGAAACACCATATATTTT
TRBV5-6,TRBJ2-7,-,TRBD1,CASSVGQAYEQYF,TGTGCCAGCAGCGTCGGACAGGCCTACGAGCAGTACTTC
TRBV6-5,TRBJ1-1,many,TRBD1,CASSSPDRGQTEAFF,TGTGCCAGCAGTTCCCCGGACAGGGGGCAAACTGAAGCTTTCTTT
TRBV6-5,TRBJ2-5,-,TRBD2,CASNLSGGTQYF,TGTGCCAGCAACCTATCGGGGGGGACCCAGTACTTC
TRBV18,TRBJ2-3,-,TRBD2,CASSPRGASGRSTDTQYF,TGTGCCAGCTCACCACGAGGGGCTAGCGGGAGGTCCACAGATACGCAGTATTTT
TRBV7-2,TRBJ2-7,once,-,CASSLQRISYEQYF,TGTGCCAGCAGCTTACAGCGCATTTCCTACGAGCAGTACTTC
TRBV28,TRBJ1-1,-,-,CASRIQATEAFF,TGTGCCAGCAGGATTCAAGCCACTGAAGCTTTCTTT
TRBV10-2,TRBJ1-1,-,-,CASSESVTSTEAFF,TGCGCCAGCAGTGAGTCGGTAACGAGCACTGAAGCTTTCTTT
TRBV7-9,TRBJ2-7,-,-,CASSLGTGIPSYEQYF,TGTGCCAGCAGCTTAGGGACGGGAATCCCTTCCTACGAGCAGTACTTC
TRBV28,TRBJ1-5,-,-,CASTGVYSNQPQHF,TGTGCCTCAACCGGGGTTTATAGCAATCAGCCCCAGCATTTT
TRBV2,TRBJ1-2,-,TRBD1,CASSDRGGGLGYGYTF,TGTGCCAGCAGCGACAGGGGGGGAGGGCTTGGCTATGGCTACACCTTC
TRBV6-5,TRBJ2-5,few,TRBD1,CASSPQGTREETQYF,TGTGCCAGCAGCCCACAGGGGACCAGAGAAGAGACCCAGTACTTC
TRBV11-3,TRBJ2-5,-,TRBD1,CASSTGAQETQYF,TGTGCCAGCAGCACAGGGGCCCAAGAGACCCAGTACTTC
TRBV15,TRBJ1-4,-,-,CATSSTGGKLFF,TGTGCCACCTCGTCTACCGGGGGAAAACTGTTTTTT
TRBV27,TRBJ1-3,few,-,CASSLSGYGNTIYF,TGTGCCAGCAGTTTATCCGGGTACGGAAACACCATATATTTT
TRBV19,TRBJ2-2,many,TRBD2,CASSQRLTSGTNSPGGELFF,TGTGCCAGTAGTCAGAGACTCACCTCCGGGACTAACTCCCCAGGCGGGGAGCTGTTTTTT
TRBV9,TRBJ2-1,-,TRBD2,CASSVGSGSLSEQFF,TGTGCCAGCAGCGTAGGGAGCGGGAGCCTTAGTGAGCAGTTCTTC
TRBV5-1,TRBJ2-1,-,TRBD2,CASSFWGGNEQFF,TGCGCCAGCAGCTTCTGGGGGGGTAATGAGCAGTTCTTC
TRBV7-9,TRBJ2-1,-,TRBD2,CASSLGGAGGKFF,TGTGCCAGCAGCTTAGGTGGGGCGGGAGGGAAGTTCTTC
TRBV29-1,TRBJ1-5,few,TRBD1,CSVEETGGNQPQHF,TGCAGCGTTGAAGAGACAGGGGGGAATCAGCCCCAGCATTTT
TRBV28,TRBJ2-2,-,-,CASIQGGNTGELFF,TGTGCCAGCATTCAAGGAGGGAACACCGGGGAGCTGTTTTTT
TRBV19,TRBJ1-2,medium-sized,TRBD1,CASSALQDRGPVNYGYTF,TGTGCCAGTAGTGCCCTCCAGGACAGGGGGCCAGTGAACTATGGCTACACCTTC